Below are 20 T cell receptor beta chains sequenced from a single sample in a study of immune evolution from preneoplasia to lung adenocarcinoma. Only in-frame clones appear in the TCRdb table, and some are missing; sequencing was by immunoSEQ multiplex PCR. Of 4,000 to 6,000 clones in the sample, under 80% were seen once. The sample consisted of FFPE minimally invasive lung adenocarcinoma tissue. These receptors were collected from a person aged 50-75 years with lung adenocarcinoma.

The chain carries TRBV27 and TRBJ2-3, with a possible D match to TRBD1 (6 bases). CDR3 length: 16 residues. Trimming cost V 0 bases and J 7 bases, with 17 bases left between them. CDR1 and CDR2 from the germline V gene are MNHEY and SMNVEV (reference sequence). The CDR3 sequence is CASSLSITTGMHTQYF. The DNA for the CDR3 is TGTGCCAGCAGTTTATCCATTACAACAGGGATGCATACGCAGTATTTT.

This rearrangement joins TRBV11-3 to TRBJ2-1, with 8 bases fitting TRBD2. Germline-derived CDR1 and CDR2 are SGHNT and YENEEA. The CDR3 extends over 15 amino acids. Trimming at V came to 5 bases and at J to 2 bases, leaving 5 bases not matched to a gene. The CDR3 region has the DNA TGTGCCAGCAGCCCCCGGGAGGGACCCTACAATGAGCAGTTCTTC. Protein sequence: CASSPREGPYNEQFF.

The chain employs TRBV30 and TRBJ1-1; D unresolved. Germline V gene sequence: CDR1 GTSNPN, CDR2 SVGIG (reference sequence). Trimming shortened V by 0 bases and J by 0 bases, and 11 bases separated the two germline ends. CDR3 length: 15 amino acids. CDR3 amino acids: CAWSVGTGMNTEAFF. CDR3 coding DNA: TGTGCCTGGAGTGTAGGCACGGGGATGAACACTGAAGCTTTCTTT.

V is TRBV7-3 and J is TRBJ2-2; 10 positions match TRBD2. V was pared by 5 bases and J by 5 bases, with 5 bases of the junction left unmatched. Germline CDR1 and CDR2: SGHTA and FQGTGA. The CDR3 has 15 residues. CDR3 nucleotide sequence: TGTGCCAGCAGCCCTGGACTAGCGGCAACCGGGGAGCTGTTTTTT. The encoded protein is CASSPGLAATGELFF.

This rearrangement joins TRBV27 to TRBJ1-4; D possibly corresponds to TRBD1 (6 bases). CDR1 and CDR2 (germline): MNHEY, SMNVEV (reference sequence). CDR3 size: 13 residues. The V end was cut by 2 bases, the J end by 6 bases, with 7 bases between. The CDR3 is CASSLRGDEKLFF. CDR3 nucleotide sequence: TGTGCCAGCAGTTTAAGGGGGGATGAAAAACTGTTTTTT. Full variable domain (rest looked up from reference TRBV27 and TRBJ1-4): EAQVTQNPRYLITVTGKKLTVTCSQNMNHEYMSWYRQDPGLGLRQIYYSMNVEVTDKGDVPEGYKVSRKEKRNFPLILESPSPNQTSLYFCASSLRGDEKLFFGSGTQLSVL.

J is TRBJ1-2 and V is TRBV28; D is ambiguous. This CDR3 spans 15 amino acids. V was shortened by 1 base and J by 8 bases, with 17 bases between the two germline ends. Germline CDR1 MDHEN, CDR2 SYDVKM. The CDR3 reads CASSLFPSRKWGYTF. The CDR3 nucleotides are TGTGCCAGCAGTTTATTCCCATCAAGGAAGTGGGGCTACACCTTC.

This chain joins TRBV2 and TRBJ1-1; D is perhaps TRBD1 (5 bases). Trimming left V 3 bases short and J 4 bases short, with 12 bases between. The CDR3 extends over 14 amino acids. Germline V gene data show CDR1 as SNHLY and CDR2 as FYNNEI. The CDR3 nucleotides are TGTGCCAGCAGTGACACAGGATATGGCACTGAAGCTTTCTTT. This sequence encodes CASSDTGYGTEAFF.

This chain uses TRBV28 with TRBJ2-5; D is uncertain. Germline assignment: CDR1 MDHEN and CDR2 SYDVKM. This CDR3 comprises 16 residues. Trimming removed 5 bases at V and 0 bases at J, with 16 bases between. The CDR3 DNA sequence: TGTGCCAGCAGTCCCCAGGACGGTTTGTACCAAGAGACCCAGTACTTC. Protein: CASSPQDGLYQETQYF.

This clone was counted a few times. CDR3 loop: CASSLAQGEETQYF. Here the CDR3 DNA reads TGTGCCAGCAGCTTAGCGCAGGGGGAAGAGACCCAGTACTTC. The genes are TRBV5-4 and TRBJ2-5, with TRBD1 matching 7 bases. The CDR3 consists of 14 residues. Germline values: CDR1 SGHNT, CDR2 YYREEE (reference sequence). V trimming: 2 bases; J trimming: 3 bases; junction bases outside the gene matches: 4.

V usage is TRBV6-6 and J usage is TRBJ1-1, with no clear D. V was trimmed by 4 bases and J by 1 base, leaving 13 bases between them. Germline CDR1 MNHNY, CDR2 SVGAGI (reference sequence). CDR3 size: 15 residues. The CDR3 region is CASSLTGLGNTEAFF. The CDR3 DNA sequence: TGTGCCAGCAGTTTAACCGGGTTGGGGAACACTGAAGCTTTCTTT.

The genes are TRBV9 and TRBJ1-5, with a possible D match to TRBD1 (5 bases). V lost 4 bases, J lost 1 base, and 9 bases lay in between. Germline V lookup: CDR1 SGDLS, CDR2 YYNGEE. This CDR3 comprises 14 residues. CDR3 DNA: TGTGCCAGCAGCCCAGGGCTGAGCAATCAGCCCCAGCATTTT. Translated, it gives CASSPGLSNQPQHF.

This clone was found once. The CDR3 sequence: CASSLLDGNTGELFF. The CDR3 nucleotides are TGTGCCAGCAGCTTACTGGACGGGAACACCGGGGAGCTGTTTTTT. The chain joins TRBV7-6 to TRBJ2-2; D remains unclear. The CDR3 extends over 15 amino acids. CDR1 is SGHVS and CDR2 is FNYEAQ in the germline V gene. The V gene lost 2 bases and the J gene lost 1 base, with 8 bases spanning the gap.

This chain links TRBV7-2 with TRBJ2-7; 9 bases are a match to TRBD1. After removal of 5 bases from V and 3 bases from J, the junction contained 5 bases not matched to a gene. This CDR3 has 14 residues. Looked up from germline, CDR1 is SGHTA and CDR2 is FQGNSA. The CDR3 loop is CASSISGQGYEQYF. As DNA, the CDR3 is TGTGCCAGCAGCATCTCGGGACAGGGCTACGAGCAGTACTTC.

The J gene is TRBJ1-4, the V gene TRBV6-6; no clear D. V lost 0 bases, J lost 5 bases, and 10 bases lay in between. This CDR3 is built from 15 residues. The germline V gene encodes CDR1 MNHNY and CDR2 SVGAGI (reference sequence). The CDR3, as DNA: TGTGCCAGCAGTTACTCAGGCGGGCTAAATGAAAAACTGTTTTTT. Its protein product is CASSYSGGLNEKLFF.

The genes are TRBV5-5 and TRBJ1-5; D is ambiguous. Trimming removed 6 bases from V and 5 bases from J, with 18 bases in between. The CDR3 consists of 15 residues. Germline assignment: CDR1 SGHKS and CDR2 YYEKEE (reference sequence). CDR3 amino acids: CASTIGDVGDQPQHF. CDR3 DNA sequence: TGTGCCAGCACCATTGGGGATGTTGGGGATCAGCCCCAGCATTTT.

As regards this clone: Here the CDR3 omits its conserved ending phenylalanine or tryptophan, so a read error is the likely source. V usage is TRBV30 and J usage is TRBJ1-4; possible D gene TRBD1, 6 bases. In germline, CDR1 is GTSNPN, CDR2 SVGIG (reference sequence). The V end lost 7 bases, the J end lost 5 bases, and 11 bases lay between the germline ends. CDR3 length: 12 amino acids. The chain's CDR3 is CASQGRNEKLFL. CDR3 DNA sequence: TGTGCCTCGCAGGGGAGGAATGAAAAACTGTTTCTT.

The genes are TRBV30 and TRBJ2-5; 9 positions match TRBD1. The CDR3 spans 15 residues. With V trimmed by 7 bases and J by 2 bases, 11 bases remained unmatched. Germline loops: CDR1 GTSNPN, CDR2 SVGIG (reference sequence). CDR3 protein: CASRPGQGRQETQYF. The CDR3 coding sequence is TGTGCCTCTAGACCGGGACAGGGAAGACAAGAGACCCAGTACTTC.

This rearrangement joins TRBV5-4 to TRBJ1-2; perhaps TRBD1 as D (6 bases). Trimming shortened V by 0 bases and J by 7 bases, and 10 bases separated the two germline ends. The CDR3 has 13 residues. Germline V CDR1 and CDR2: SGHNT, YYREEE (reference sequence). This chain's CDR3 is CASSLVGGGGYTF. CDR3 DNA: TGTGCCAGCAGCTTGGTAGGGGGAGGTGGCTACACCTTC.

V gene TRBV4-1 combines with J gene TRBJ2-1; D remains ambiguous. With 1 base removed from V and 2 bases from J, the gap between germline ends came to 15 bases. Germline CDR1 and CDR2: MGHRA and YSYEKL. This CDR3 spans 17 amino acids. As DNA, the CDR3 is TGCGCCAGCAGCCAAGGGAGTGGGCCCTCGGCCTACAATGAGCAGTTCTTC. This gives the protein CASSQGSGPSAYNEQFF.

This clone has just one count. V usage is TRBV5-1 and J usage is TRBJ2-3; 10 bases align to TRBD2. CDR1 and CDR2 from the germline V gene are SGHRS and YFSETQ. V lost 0 bases and J lost 5; bases outside the gene matches: 6. This CDR3 region has 16 residues. Here the CDR3 reads CASSLGSGGAGDTQYF. CDR3 in DNA: TGCGCCAGCAGCTTGGGAAGCGGGGGGGCCGGAGATACGCAGTATTTT.